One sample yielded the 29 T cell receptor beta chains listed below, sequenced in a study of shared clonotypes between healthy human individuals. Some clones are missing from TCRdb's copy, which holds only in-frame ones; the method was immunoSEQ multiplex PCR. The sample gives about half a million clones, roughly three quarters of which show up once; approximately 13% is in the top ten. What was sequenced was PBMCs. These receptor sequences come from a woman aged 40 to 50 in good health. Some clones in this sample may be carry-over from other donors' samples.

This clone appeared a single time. In DNA form, the CDR3 reads TGTGCCAGCATGACCGGGAGGAGCTCCTACGAGCAGTACTTC. This sequence encodes CASMTGRSSYEQYF. The chain has TRBV7-9 and TRBJ2-5; 7 bases agree with TRBD2. Near its end, the DNA agrees better with TRBJ2-7, so the J call may be wrong. CDR3 length: 14 amino acids. The germline gives CDR1 SEHNR, CDR2 FQNEAQ (reference sequence).

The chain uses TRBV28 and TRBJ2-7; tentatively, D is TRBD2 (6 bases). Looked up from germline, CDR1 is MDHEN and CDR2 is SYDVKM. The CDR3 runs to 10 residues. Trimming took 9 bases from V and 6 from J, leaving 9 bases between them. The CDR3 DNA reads TGTGCCAGTGGGGAGGTCGAGCAGTACTTC. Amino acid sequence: CASGEVEQYF.

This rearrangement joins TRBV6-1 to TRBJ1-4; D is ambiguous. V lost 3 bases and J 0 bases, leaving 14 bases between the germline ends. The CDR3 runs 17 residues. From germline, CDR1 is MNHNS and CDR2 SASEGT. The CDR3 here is CASSDPGSPSTNEKLFF. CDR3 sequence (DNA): TGTGCCAGCAGTGACCCGGGGTCCCCTTCAACTAATGAAAAACTGTTTTTT.

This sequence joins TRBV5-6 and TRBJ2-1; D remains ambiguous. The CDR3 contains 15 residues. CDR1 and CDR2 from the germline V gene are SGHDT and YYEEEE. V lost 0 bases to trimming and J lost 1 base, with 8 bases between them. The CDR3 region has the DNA TGTGCCAGCAGCTTGGGACCCACATCCTACAATGAGCAGTTCTTC. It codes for CASSLGPTSYNEQFF.

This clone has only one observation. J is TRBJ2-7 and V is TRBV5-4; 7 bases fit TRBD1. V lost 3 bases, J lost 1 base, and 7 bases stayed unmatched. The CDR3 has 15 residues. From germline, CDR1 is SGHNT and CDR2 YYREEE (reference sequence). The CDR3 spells CASSSGTAPSYEQYF. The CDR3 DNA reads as TGTGCCAGCAGCTCCGGGACAGCACCTTCCTACGAGCAGTACTTC.

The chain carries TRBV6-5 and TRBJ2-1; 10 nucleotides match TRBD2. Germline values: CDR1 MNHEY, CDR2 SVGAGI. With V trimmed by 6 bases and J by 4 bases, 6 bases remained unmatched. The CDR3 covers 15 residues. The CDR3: CASSRGLAEYNEQFF. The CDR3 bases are TGTGCCAGCAGCCGAGGACTAGCGGAGTACAATGAGCAGTTCTTC.

Written as DNA, the CDR3 is TGTGCCAGTAGTGGGGGGGAGGGGCATCAGCCCCAGCATTTT. It is translated as CASSGGEGHQPQHF. The chain combines TRBV19 with TRBJ1-5, with TRBD1 as a possible D gene (5 bases). CDR1 is LNHDA, CDR2 SQIVND, per germline (reference sequence). This CDR3 is built from 14 residues. Between the trimmed V and J ends, which lost 5 bases and 5 bases, there was a span of 13 bases.

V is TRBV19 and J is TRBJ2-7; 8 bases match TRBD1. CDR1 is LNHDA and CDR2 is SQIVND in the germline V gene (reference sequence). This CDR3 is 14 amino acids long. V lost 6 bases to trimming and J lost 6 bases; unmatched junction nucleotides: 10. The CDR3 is CASSPQDRAGEQYF. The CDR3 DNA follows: TGTGCCAGTAGCCCACAGGACAGGGCCGGCGAGCAGTACTTC.

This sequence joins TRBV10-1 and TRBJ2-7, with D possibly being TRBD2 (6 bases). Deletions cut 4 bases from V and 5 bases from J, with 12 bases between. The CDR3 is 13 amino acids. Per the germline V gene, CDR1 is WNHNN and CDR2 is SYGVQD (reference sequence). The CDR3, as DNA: TGCGCCAGCAGTGGTCAGGGACTTAACGAGCAGTACTTC. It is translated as CASSGQGLNEQYF.

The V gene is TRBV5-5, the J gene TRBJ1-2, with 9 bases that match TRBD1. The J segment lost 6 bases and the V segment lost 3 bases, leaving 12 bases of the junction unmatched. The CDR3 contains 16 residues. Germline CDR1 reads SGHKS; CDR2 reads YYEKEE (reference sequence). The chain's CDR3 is CASSSQRLQGADGYTF. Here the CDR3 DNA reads TGTGCCAGCAGCTCCCAGCGCCTACAGGGGGCGGATGGCTACACCTTC.

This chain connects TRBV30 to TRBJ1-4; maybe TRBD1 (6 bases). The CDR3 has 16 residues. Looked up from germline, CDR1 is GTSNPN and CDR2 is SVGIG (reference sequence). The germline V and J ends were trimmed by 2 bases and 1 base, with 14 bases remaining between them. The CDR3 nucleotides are TGTGCCTGGAGTAAGGGGGGGGTAGGAACTAATGAAAAACTGTTTTTT. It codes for CAWSKGGVGTNEKLFF.

CDR3 in DNA: TGTGCCAGCACCACTACCGGGCTCTCGCAAGAGACCCAGTACTTC. Translating gives CASTTTGLSQETQYF. The chain uses TRBV7-9 and TRBJ2-5, with D unresolved. CDR1 and CDR2 (germline): SEHNR, FQNEAQ (reference sequence). This CDR3 region has 15 residues. The V end lost 7 bases, the J end lost 2 bases, and 17 bases lay between the germline ends.

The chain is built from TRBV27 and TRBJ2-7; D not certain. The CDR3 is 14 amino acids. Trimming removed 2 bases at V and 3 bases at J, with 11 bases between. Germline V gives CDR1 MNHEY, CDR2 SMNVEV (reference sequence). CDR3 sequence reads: CASSLRGNHYEQYF. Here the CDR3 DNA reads TGTGCCAGCAGTTTACGTGGGAATCACTACGAGCAGTACTTC.

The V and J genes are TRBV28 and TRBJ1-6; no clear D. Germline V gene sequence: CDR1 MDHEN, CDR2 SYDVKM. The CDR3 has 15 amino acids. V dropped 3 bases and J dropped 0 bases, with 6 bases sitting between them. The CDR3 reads CASSLQSSYNSPLHF. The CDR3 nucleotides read TGTGCCAGCAGTTTGCAGAGCTCCTATAATTCACCCCTCCACTTT.

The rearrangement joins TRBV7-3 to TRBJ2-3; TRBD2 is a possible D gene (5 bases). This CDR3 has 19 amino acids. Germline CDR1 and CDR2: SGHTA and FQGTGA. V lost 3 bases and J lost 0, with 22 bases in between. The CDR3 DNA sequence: TGTGCCAGCAGCTTTAAGGGAGCCGGGATCCCCACTAGCACAGATACGCAGTATTTT. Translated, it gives CASSFKGAGIPTSTDTQYF.

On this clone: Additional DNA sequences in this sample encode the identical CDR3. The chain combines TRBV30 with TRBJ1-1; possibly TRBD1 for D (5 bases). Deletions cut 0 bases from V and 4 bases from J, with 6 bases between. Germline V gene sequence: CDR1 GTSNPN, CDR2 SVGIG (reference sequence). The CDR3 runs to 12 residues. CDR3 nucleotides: TGTGCCTGGAGTGTGGGGGGCACTGAAGCTTTCTTT. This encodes CAWSVGGTEAFF.

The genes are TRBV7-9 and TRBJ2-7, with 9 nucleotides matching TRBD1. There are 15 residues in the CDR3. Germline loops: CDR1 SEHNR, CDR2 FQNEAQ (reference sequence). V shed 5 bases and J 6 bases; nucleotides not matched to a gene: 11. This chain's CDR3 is CASSGRGQGRGEQYF. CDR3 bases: TGTGCCAGCAGCGGCCGGGGACAGGGAAGGGGCGAGCAGTACTTC.

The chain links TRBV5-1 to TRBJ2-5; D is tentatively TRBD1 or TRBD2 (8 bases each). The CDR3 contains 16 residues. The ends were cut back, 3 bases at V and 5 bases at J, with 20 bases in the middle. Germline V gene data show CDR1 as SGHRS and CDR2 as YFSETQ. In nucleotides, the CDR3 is TGCGCCAGCAGCTCCCGACAGGGGTTAGCGGGGGAGACCCAGTACTTC. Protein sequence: CASSSRQGLAGETQYF.

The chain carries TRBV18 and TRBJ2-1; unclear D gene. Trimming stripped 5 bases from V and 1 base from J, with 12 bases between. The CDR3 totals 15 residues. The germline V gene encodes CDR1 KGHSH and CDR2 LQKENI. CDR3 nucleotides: TGTGCCAGCTCAGCCCTTCCAGGTTCCTACAATGAGCAGTTCTTC. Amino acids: CASSALPGSYNEQFF.

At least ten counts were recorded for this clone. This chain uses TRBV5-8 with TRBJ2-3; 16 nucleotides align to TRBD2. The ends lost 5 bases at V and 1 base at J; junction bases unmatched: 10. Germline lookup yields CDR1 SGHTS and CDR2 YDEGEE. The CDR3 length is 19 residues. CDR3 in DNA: TGTGCCAGCAGAATCCCCGGGACTAGCGGGAGGGGCGGCACAGATACGCAGTATTTT. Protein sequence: CASRIPGTSGRGGTDTQYF.

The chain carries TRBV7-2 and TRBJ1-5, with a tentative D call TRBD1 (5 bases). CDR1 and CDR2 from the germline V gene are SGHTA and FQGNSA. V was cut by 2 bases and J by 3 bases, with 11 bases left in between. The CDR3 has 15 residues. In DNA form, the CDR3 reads TGTGCCAGCAGCTTATCCGCAGGGACCAATCAGCCCCAGCATTTT. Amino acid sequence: CASSLSAGTNQPQHF.

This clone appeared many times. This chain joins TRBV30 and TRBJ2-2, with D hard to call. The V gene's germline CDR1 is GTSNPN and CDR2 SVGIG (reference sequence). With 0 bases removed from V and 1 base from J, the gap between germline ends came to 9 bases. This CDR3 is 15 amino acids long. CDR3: CAWSVMAVNTGELFF. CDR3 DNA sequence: TGTGCCTGGAGTGTAATGGCAGTGAACACCGGGGAGCTGTTTTTT. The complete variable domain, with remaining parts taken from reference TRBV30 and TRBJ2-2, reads SQTIHQWPATLVQPVGSPLSLECTVEGTSNPNLYWYRQAAGRGLQLLFYSVGIGQISSEVPQNLSASRPQDRQFILSSKKLLLSDSGFYLCAWSVMAVNTGELFFGEGSRLTVL.

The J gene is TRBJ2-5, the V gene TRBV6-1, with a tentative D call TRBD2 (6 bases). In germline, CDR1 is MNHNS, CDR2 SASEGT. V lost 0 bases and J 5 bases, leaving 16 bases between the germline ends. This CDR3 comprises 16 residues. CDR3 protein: CASSEAFSPGSETQYF. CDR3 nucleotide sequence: TGTGCCAGCAGTGAAGCGTTCTCACCCGGGAGTGAGACCCAGTACTTC.

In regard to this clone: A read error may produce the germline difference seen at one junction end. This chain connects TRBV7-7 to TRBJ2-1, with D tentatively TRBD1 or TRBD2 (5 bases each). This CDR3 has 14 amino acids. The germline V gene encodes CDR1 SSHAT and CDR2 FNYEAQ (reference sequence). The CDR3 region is CASSPGPDNNEQFF. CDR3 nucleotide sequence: TGTGCTAGCAGCCCGGGACCAGACAACAATGAGCAGTTCTTC.

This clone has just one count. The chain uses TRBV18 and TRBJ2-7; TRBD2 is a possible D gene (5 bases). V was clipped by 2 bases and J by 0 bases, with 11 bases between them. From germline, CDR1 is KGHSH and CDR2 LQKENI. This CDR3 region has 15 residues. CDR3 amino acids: CASSPRGPSSYEQYF. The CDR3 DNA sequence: TGTGCCAGCTCACCAAGAGGGCCCAGCTCCTACGAGCAGTACTTC.

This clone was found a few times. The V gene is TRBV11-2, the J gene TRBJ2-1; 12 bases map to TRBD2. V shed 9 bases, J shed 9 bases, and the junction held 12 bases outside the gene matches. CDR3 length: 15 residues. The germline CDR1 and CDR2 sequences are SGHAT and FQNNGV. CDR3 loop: CASHLAGGRLVEQFF. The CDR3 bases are TGTGCCAGTCATCTAGCGGGAGGGCGGTTGGTTGAGCAGTTCTTC.

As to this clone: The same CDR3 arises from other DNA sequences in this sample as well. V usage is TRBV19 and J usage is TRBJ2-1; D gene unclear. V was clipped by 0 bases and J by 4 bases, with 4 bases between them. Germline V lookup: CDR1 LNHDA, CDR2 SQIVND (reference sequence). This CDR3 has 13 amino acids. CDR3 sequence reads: CASSIDRYNEQFF. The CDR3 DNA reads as TGTGCCAGTAGTATAGATCGGTACAATGAGCAGTTCTTC.

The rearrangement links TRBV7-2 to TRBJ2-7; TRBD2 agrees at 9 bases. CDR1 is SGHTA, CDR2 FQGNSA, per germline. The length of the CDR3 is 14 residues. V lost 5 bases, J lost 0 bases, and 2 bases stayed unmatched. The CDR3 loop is CASSPGLASYEQYF. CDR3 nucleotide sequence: TGTGCCAGCAGCCCGGGACTAGCCTCCTACGAGCAGTACTTC.

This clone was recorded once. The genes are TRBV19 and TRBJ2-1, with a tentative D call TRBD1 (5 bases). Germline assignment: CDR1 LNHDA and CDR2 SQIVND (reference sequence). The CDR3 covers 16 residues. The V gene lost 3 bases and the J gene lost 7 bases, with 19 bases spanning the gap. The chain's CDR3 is CASSIPSRALGNEQFF. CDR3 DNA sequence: TGTGCCAGTAGTATCCCCTCCAGGGCCCTTGGGAATGAGCAGTTCTTC.